This T cell receptor (beta chain) was identified during a study of neurological immune-mediated disorders. Findings and limits, study-wide: It was HTLV-1-associated myelopathy that showed the most TCR clonal expansion, while multiple sclerosis showed the least, falling below healthy controls.

This clonotype was observed at least ten times. Its cognate antigen is unknown. Time point: longitudinal time-point 2. CDR3 length equals 13 residues. The trim removed 6 bases at V and 3 bases at J, leaving 4 bases unmatched. A 10-nucleotide random UMI tagged transcripts in template-switch 5'RACE cDNA synthesis. From 15-18 subjects, each sequencing run yielded over 160 million TCR-beta sequences. TCRdb processed the 5' RACE reads anew with MiXCR; each CDR3 protein has one entry. The sample includes about 60,000 distinct CDR3 sequences, roughly 9.7% of them seen just once. The clonotype comes from a man between 25 and 39 years old in good health. The V call is TRBV12-3 or TRBV12-4, the J call TRBJ1-1; 7 positions match TRBD1. The source material was PBMCs. The CDR3 sequence: CASSPTGHTEAFF. In nucleotides, the CDR3 is TGTGCCAGCAGCCCGACAGGGCACACTGAAGCTTTCTTT.